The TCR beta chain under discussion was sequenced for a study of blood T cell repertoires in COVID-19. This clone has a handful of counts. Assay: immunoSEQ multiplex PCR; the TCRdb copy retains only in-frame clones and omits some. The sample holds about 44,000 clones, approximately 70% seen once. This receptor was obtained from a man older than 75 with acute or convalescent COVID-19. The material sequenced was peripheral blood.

The CDR3 DNA follows: TGTGCCAGCAGCTTGTTCGGGACTAGCGGGAGGGACAATGAGCAGTTCTTC. Its translation is CASSLFGTSGRDNEQFF. The chain recombines TRBV5-8 with TRBJ2-1; 16 bases are shared with TRBD2. The CDR3 has 17 amino acids. Germline assignment: CDR1 SGHTS and CDR2 YDEGEE. The ends lost 1 base at V and 5 bases at J; junction bases unmatched: 3.